This TCR beta chain was captured in a study of T cells in Graves' hyperthyroidism and ophthalmopathy. RNA transcripts gave rise to amplified TCR beta CDR3 regions. HTBI primers were the set used in a first-round RT-PCR of the TCR CDR3. TCRdb re-derived calls from the multiplex PCR reads in MiXCR, one entry per CDR3 protein. The sample has 600,000 or so distinct CDR3 sequences; approximately 15% are singletons. CDR1 is SGHTA and CDR2 is FQGNSA in the germline V gene. Trimming stripped 1 base from V and 4 bases from J, with 13 bases between. CDR3 length: 15 residues. The table lists this clonotype with many counts. PBMCs were collected from an approximately 9.2 ml volume of fresh peripheral blood.

The chain recombines TRBV7-2 with TRBJ2-5; D may be TRBD2 (5 bases). This TCR was recovered from a woman between 50 and 59 years old with Graves' ophthalmopathy. Source material: blood. The CDR3 DNA is TGTGCCAGCAGCTTAGATCGGCGGGCCGCAGAGACCCAGTACTTC. Its translation: CASSLDRRAAETQYF. Full variable domain (missing parts from reference TRBV7-2 and TRBJ2-5): GAGVSQSPSNKVTEKGKDVELRCDPISGHTALYWYRQSLGQGLEFLIYFQGNSAPDKSGLPSDRFSAERTGGSVSTLTIQRTQQEDSAVYLCASSLDRRAAETQYFGPGTRLLVL.